The rows below give T cell receptor beta chains drawn from one sample of a study of CD8+ T cells in alopecia areata. Clones were read by immunoSEQ multiplex PCR, and TCRdb kept only the in-frame ones, dropping some. The sample lists under 350,000 clones; 58% were seen once. Sequenced material: CD4+ T cells sorted from blood, taken at week 24, from a patient treated with tofacitinib. These receptors were collected from a human donor with alopecia areata. Each CDR3 is given with its conserved first and last residue. D genes are given only for firm matches. For some rows the clone size is stated as once, few or many, or as a class when expanded; others skip it.

TRBJ1-2,TRBV30,-,13,-,TGTGCCTGGAGTGTACGGGACGATTATGGCTACACCTTC,CAWSVRDDYGYTF
TRBJ1-5,TRBV2,TRBD1,14,-,TGTGCCAGCAGCCAGACAGGGGTAAATCAGCCCCAGCATTTT,CASSQTGVNQPQHF
TRBJ2-5,TRBV7-2,TRBD2,19,-,TGTGCCAGCAGCTTTCGGCACTCCGGGACTAGCGGGGGGGCGCAGACCCAGTACTTC,CASSFRHSGTSGGAQTQYF
TRBJ2-4,TRBV7-2,-,17,few,TGTGCCAGCAGCTTAGGAACTTTGACAGTAGCCAAAAACATTCAGTACTTC,CASSLGTLTVAKNIQYF
TRBJ2-1,TRBV30,-,15,-,TGTGCCTGGAGGGCAACAGCTAGCTCCTACAATGAGCAGTTCTTC,CAWRATASSYNEQFF
TRBJ1-1,TRBV7-8,-,13,-,TGTGCCAGCAGCTTAGCGGGCAGTGTGCGTGCTTTCTTT,CASSLAGSVRAFF
TRBJ2-5,TRBV30,TRBD1,14,-,TGTAGTACAGGGGGTTCCCTGTACCAAGAGACCCAGTACTTC,CSTGGSLYQETQYF
TRBJ2-3,TRBV9,-,17,few,TGTGCCAGCAGCCCCACGGCCGGGAACAGTTTCACAGATACGCAGTATTTT,CASSPTAGNSFTDTQYF
TRBJ2-5,TRBV7-9,-,16,few,TGTGCCAGCAGTCTGAATTTCGACTGGGGATTACAGACCCAGTACTTC,CASSLNFDWGLQTQYF
TRBJ1-1,TRBV11-3,TRBD1,13,-,TGTGCCAGCAGCCAACAGGGGGAGGGTGAAGCTTTCTTT,CASSQQGEGEAFF
TRBJ2-1,TRBV5-1,TRBD1,18,-,TGCGCCAGCAGGTCCGTGACAGGGGCCAAGGAGGCTTACAATGAGCAGTTCTTC,CASRSVTGAKEAYNEQFF
TRBJ1-1,TRBV29-1,-,9,-,TGCAGCGCGGGCCAAGAAGCTTTCTTT,CSAGQEAFF
TRBJ2-5,TRBV4-1,-,13,once,TGCGCCAGCAGCCAAGGGCGGCAAGAGACCCAGTACTTC,CASSQGRQETQYF
TRBJ2-2,TRBV4-1,-,19,-,TGCGCCAGCAGCCAATTCTTTCCACCGGGACTGGCTAACACCGGGGAGCTGTTTTTT,CASSQFFPPGLANTGELFF
TRBJ2-1,TRBV30,-,13,few,TGTGCCTGGAGAGTCCGGACACCGGGTGAGCAGTTCTTC,CAWRVRTPGEQFF
TRBJ1-2,TRBV5-1,-,13,-,TGCGCCAGCAGCTTGGGCCAGCCCTATGGCTACACCTTC,CASSLGQPYGYTF
TRBJ2-1,TRBV30,TRBD1,13,-,TGTGCCTGGAGGGGACAGGGGTACAATGAGCAGTTCTTC,CAWRGQGYNEQFF
TRBJ2-2,TRBV4-3,TRBD2,15,few,TGCGCCAGCAGCCAAGGTGACCGGGAGGCCGGGGAGCTGTTTTTT,CASSQGDREAGELFF
TRBJ1-6,TRBV9,-,13,-,TGTGCCAGCAGCGTCGGGGCACAGTCGAACCTCCACTTT,CASSVGAQSNLHF
TRBJ1-2,TRBV29-1,-,13,-,TGCAGCGTTGAAGGACAGGTGGGAGATGGCTACACCTTC,CSVEGQVGDGYTF
TRBJ1-1,TRBV4-2,TRBD1,16,once,TGTGCCAGCAGCCAAGCGAACAGGGGAGGGAACACTGAAGCTTTCTTT,CASSQANRGGNTEAFF
TRBJ1-2,TRBV6-5,-,14,once,TGTGCCAGCAGTTACTCGAGAGGGGGGGATGGCTACACCTTC,CASSYSRGGDGYTF
TRBJ1-2,TRBV25-1,-,13,-,TGTGCCAGCGGCCTCGGACAGAGCTATGGCTACACCTTC,CASGLGQSYGYTF
TRBJ2-3,TRBV5-6,TRBD1,15,-,TGTGCCAGCAGCTTGACAGGGGGACACACAGATACGCAGTATTTT,CASSLTGGHTDTQYF
TRBJ2-1,TRBV30,-,13,-,TGTGCCTGGAGTGTATATCGTGGCGATGAGCAGTTCTTC,CAWSVYRGDEQFF
TRBJ2-5,TRBV30,-,13,-,TGTGCCTGGTGCGAGGGGTCCTGGGAGACCCAGTACTTC,CAWCEGSWETQYF
TRBJ1-4,TRBV18,-,16,-,TGTGCCAGCTCACCGCTCCAAACGCGGAGGGGTGAAAAACTGTTTTTT,CASSPLQTRRGEKLFF
TRBJ1-1,TRBV29-1,-,13,-,TGCAGCGTCACCCGACAGGTGAACACTGAAGCTTTCTTT,CSVTRQVNTEAFF
TRBJ2-7,TRBV6-1,-,14,-,TGTGCCAGCCTCAAGCGGGCCCTGGGCTACGAGCAGTACTTC,CASLKRALGYEQYF
TRBJ1-1,TRBV30,-,11,-,TGTGCCTGGAGTTCACTAACTGAAGCTTTCTTT,CAWSSLTEAFF
TRBJ1-2,TRBV2,-,13,few,TGTGCCAGCAGTGAAGCGTCTAGGCATGGCTACACCTTC,CASSEASRHGYTF